The present T cell receptor (beta chain) was sequenced within a study of CD8+CD57+ T cells in acquired aplastic anemia. Across the study: Yields of DNA that came from sorted CD4+ and CD8+ cells averaged roughly 3.2 ug. Healthy donors yielded roughly 11 million CD4+ cell reads on average.

Study-level points and caveats: Almost 30 CD8+ CDR3 sequences occurred in both the patients and the controls.

The CDR3 extends over 13 amino acids. V lost 8 bases and J 6 bases, leaving 14 bases between the germline ends. CDR1 is LNHDA, CDR2 SQIVND, per germline (reference sequence). About this clonotype: The target antigen is unknown.

The template used for profiling TCR beta VDJ and CDR3 was genomic DNA. MiXCR, applied by TCRdb to the reads, yields one record per CDR3 protein. The sample records about 48,000 distinct CDR3 sequences, around 72% being singletons. Material: sorted CD4+, CD8+, or CD8+CD57+ T cells (not recorded which) from PBMCs. This chain links TRBV19 with TRBJ2-1, with D possibly matching TRBD1 (6 bases). The sequence came from a human donor in good health, serving as a control. CDR3 region: CASGTGLANEQFF. The CDR3 bases are TGTGCCAGTGGAACAGGGTTGGCCAATGAGCAGTTCTTC.